The clone carrying this T cell receptor beta chain was observed a few times. The sample belongs to a study of blood T cell repertoires in COVID-19. Study-wide context: Researchers got acute and convalescent COVID-19 samples from the United States, Italy and Spain. T cells, B-cell-depleted T cells, or PBMCs supplied cDNA or gDNA.

CDR1 and CDR2 from the germline V gene are MNHEY and SVGAGI. This CDR3 spans 15 amino acids. V lost 5 bases, J lost 10 bases, and 18 bases lay in between. In the original workflow: Amplification with reference gene primers provided the estimates of nucleated cell counts. The data were produced by immunoSEQ multiplex PCR, yet TCRdb's version contains in-frame clones alone and is incomplete. The D gene and trimming were derived from the DNA, and the V and J assignments and clone size from that table. The sample carries around 97,000 clones, roughly nine tenths recorded once. The clonotype originates from a woman aged 80 or over in a cohort sampled during active COVID-19. V usage is TRBV6-5 and J usage is TRBJ1-6; the D gene is possibly TRBD1 (5 bases). Sequencing was performed on peripheral blood. The CDR3 DNA is TGTGCCAGCAGTCTTAGGCAGGGTTCAAACTCACCCCTCCACTTT. Protein sequence: CASSLRQGSNSPLHF.